This T cell receptor (beta chain) was sequenced for a study of blood T cell repertoires in COVID-19 (TCRdb year 2020). Describing the broader study: Collaborator samples came from the United States, Italy and Spain and covered acute and convalescent phases of COVID-19. The prospective study material was composed of cDNA or gDNA derived from T cells, B-cell-depleted T cells, or PBMCs. Subjects who had been exposed to COVID-19, were actively infected with it, or had recovered from it provided the deeply sampled blood TCRbeta repertoires that made up the dataset. The repertoires were made available in a free public database intended to serve as a resource for research on the immune response to SARS-CoV-2. The samples were drawn from the first 160 participants of the ongoing ImmuneRACE study and from some 1,300 subjects provided by 6 global collaborators. The sample metadata nearly always contained a de-identified subject ID, COVID-19 status, age in years and sex. Where available, HLA class I and class II types were obtained from metadata supplied by the sample provider rather than from assay-based typing. The study at large found these results: Clinical and demographic metadata were provided uncurated, with the amount varying by source and participant.

Concerning this clone: Its antigen is still unknown. No much larger clone exists at a distance of one base, and base qualities are not known.

Each collaborating institution followed its own protocols to collect whole blood in K2EDTA tubes. Collaborator samples were shipped for TCRbeta analysis as frozen whole blood, isolated PBMCs, or DNA extracted from either sample type. The immunoSEQ Assay, a bias-controlled multiplex PCR, was used to amplify TCRbeta CDR3 regions from genomic DNA. The study's processing was this. The number of nucleated cells in each sample was estimated by amplification of reference gene primers within the assay. To quantify the absolute abundance of each unique TCRbeta CDR3 rearrangement, sequence reads were collapsed and filtered. For each sample, productive Simpson clonality was calculated as the square root of Simpson's diversity index over productive rearrangements. Not all clones reach the TCRdb copy of this immuneACCESS table, which keeps in-frame sequences only. Checked studies attribute under half of the gap to unresolved V genes and leave the rest unexplained. V and J calls and clone size come straight from that table; D and trimming were deduced from the DNA. This sample comprises 70,000 to 95,000 clones, over 80% of them detected only once. Approximately 20% of the sample is taken by the ten largest.

Sequencing was done on a sample of peripheral blood. This receptor was obtained from a man older than 75 with active or convalescent COVID-19.

The DNA reads as follows: TGTGCCAGCAGTTTATTGGGGGGGCAGCCCCAGCATTTT. Translation gives CASSLLGGQPQHF. This chain joins TRBV27 to TRBJ1-5; TRBD1 could be the D gene, as 5 bases match. The germline V gene encodes CDR1 MNHEY and CDR2 SMNVEV (reference sequence). From the cysteine up to the phenylalanine, the CDR3 has a length of 13 residues. CDR3 DNA only is kept here, 39 bases in frame from base 1. Deletion took 1 base off V and 7 bases off J, with a span of 8 bases between the germline ends.